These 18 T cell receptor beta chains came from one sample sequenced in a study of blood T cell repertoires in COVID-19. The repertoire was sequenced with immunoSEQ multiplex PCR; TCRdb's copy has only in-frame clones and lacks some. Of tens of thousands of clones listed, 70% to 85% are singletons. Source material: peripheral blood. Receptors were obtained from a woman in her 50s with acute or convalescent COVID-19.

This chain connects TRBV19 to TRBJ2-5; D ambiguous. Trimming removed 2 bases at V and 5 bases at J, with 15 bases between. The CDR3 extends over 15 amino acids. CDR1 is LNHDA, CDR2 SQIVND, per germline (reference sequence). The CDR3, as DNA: TGTGCCAGTAGTATAAACAGCCCCCCCCGGGAGACCCAGTACTTC. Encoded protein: CASSINSPPRETQYF.

For the CDR3, the DNA is TGTGCCAGCAGCTCTACTAGGTACGAGCAGTACTTC. This codes for CASSSTRYEQYF. This sequence joins TRBV7-2 and TRBJ2-7; D might be TRBD2 (5 bases). This CDR3 has 12 residues. Looked up from germline, CDR1 is SGHTA and CDR2 is FQGNSA. Trimming stripped 4 bases from V and 4 bases from J, with 8 bases between.

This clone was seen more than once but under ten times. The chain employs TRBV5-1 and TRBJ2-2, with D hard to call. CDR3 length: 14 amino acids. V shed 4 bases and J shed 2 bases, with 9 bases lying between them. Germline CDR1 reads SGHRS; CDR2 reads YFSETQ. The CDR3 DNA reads TGCGCCAGCAGCCCCCTAAGCAACACCGGGGAGCTGTTTTTT. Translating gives CASSPLSNTGELFF.

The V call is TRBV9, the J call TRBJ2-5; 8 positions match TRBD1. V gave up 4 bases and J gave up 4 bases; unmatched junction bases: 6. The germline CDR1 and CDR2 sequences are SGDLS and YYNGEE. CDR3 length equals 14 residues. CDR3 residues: CASSLTGGGETQYF. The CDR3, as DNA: TGTGCCAGCAGCCTAACAGGGGGAGGAGAGACCCAGTACTTC. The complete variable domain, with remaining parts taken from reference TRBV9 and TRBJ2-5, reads DSGVTQTPKHLITATGQRVTLRCSPRSGDLSVYWYQQSLDQGLQFLIQYYNGEERAKGNILERFSAQQFPDLHSELNLSSLELGDSALYFCASSLTGGGETQYFGPGTRLLVL.

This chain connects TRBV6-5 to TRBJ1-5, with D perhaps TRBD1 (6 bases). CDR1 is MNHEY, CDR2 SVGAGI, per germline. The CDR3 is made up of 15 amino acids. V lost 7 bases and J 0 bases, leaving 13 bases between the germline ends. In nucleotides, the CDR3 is TGTGCCAGCATCGTGACAGGCTATAGCAATCAGCCCCAGCATTTT. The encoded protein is CASIVTGYSNQPQHF.

The CDR3 nucleotides read TGTGCCAGTAGTACACAGGGAGCGAGAAATAGCAATCAGCCCCAGCATTTT. This sequence encodes CASSTQGARNSNQPQHF. The chain links TRBV19 to TRBJ1-5; the D gene is possibly TRBD1 (6 bases). Deletions cut 4 bases from V and 0 bases from J, with 16 bases between. This CDR3 has 17 amino acids. Germline-derived CDR1 and CDR2 are LNHDA and SQIVND (reference sequence).

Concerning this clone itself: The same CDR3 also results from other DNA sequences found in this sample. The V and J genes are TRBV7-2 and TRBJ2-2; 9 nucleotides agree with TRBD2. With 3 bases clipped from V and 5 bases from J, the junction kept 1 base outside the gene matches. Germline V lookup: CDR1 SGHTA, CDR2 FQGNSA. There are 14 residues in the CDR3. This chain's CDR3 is CASSLGLATGELFF. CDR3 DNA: TGTGCCAGCAGCTTGGGACTAGCTACCGGGGAGCTGTTTTTT.

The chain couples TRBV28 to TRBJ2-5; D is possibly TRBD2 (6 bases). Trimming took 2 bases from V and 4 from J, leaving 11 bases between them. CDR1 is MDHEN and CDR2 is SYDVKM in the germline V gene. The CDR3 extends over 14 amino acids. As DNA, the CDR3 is TGTGCCAGCAGTTTAGGAGGGAATGTAGAGACCCAGTACTTC. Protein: CASSLGGNVETQYF.

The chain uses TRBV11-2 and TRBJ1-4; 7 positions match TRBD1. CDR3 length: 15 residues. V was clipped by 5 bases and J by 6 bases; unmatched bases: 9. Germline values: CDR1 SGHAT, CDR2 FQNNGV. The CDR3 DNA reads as TGTGCCAGCAGCCTTGGGACAGCTTTTTATGAAAAACTGTTTTTT. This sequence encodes CASSLGTAFYEKLFF.

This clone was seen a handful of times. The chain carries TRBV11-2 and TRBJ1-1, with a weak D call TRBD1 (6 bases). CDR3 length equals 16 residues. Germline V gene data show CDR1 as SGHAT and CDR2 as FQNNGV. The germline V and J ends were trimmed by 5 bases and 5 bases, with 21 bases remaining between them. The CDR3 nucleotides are TGTGCCAGCAGCCAACTAAAGGCAGGGGTTTGGACTGAAGCTTTCTTT. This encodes CASSQLKAGVWTEAFF.

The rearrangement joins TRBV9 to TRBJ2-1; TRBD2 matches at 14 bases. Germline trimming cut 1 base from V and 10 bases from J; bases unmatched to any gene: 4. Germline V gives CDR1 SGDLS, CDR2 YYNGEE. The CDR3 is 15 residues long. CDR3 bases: TGTGCCAGCAGCGTAACGACTAGCGGGAGGGAGGAGCAGTTCTTC. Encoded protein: CASSVTTSGREEQFF.

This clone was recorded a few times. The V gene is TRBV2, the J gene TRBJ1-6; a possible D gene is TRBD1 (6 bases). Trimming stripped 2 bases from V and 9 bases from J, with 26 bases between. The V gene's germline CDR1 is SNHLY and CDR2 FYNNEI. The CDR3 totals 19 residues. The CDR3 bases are TGTGCCAGCAGTGAATTCGTGGGGCAGGGGTTATATGCCCGTTCACCCCTCCACTTT. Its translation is CASSEFVGQGLYARSPLHF.

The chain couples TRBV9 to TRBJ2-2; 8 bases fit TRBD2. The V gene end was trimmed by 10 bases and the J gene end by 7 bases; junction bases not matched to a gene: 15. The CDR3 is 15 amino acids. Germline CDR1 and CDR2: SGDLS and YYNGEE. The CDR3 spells CAVSKDPGGDGELFF. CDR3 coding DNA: TGTGCCGTCTCCAAGGATCCGGGGGGGGACGGGGAGCTGTTTTTT.

This CDR3 reads CASSQSSWRSEREQFF. CDR3 sequence (DNA): TGTGCCAGCAGCCAAAGCTCGTGGCGGAGTGAACGGGAGCAGTTCTTC. The chain has TRBV3-1 (or the pseudogene TRBV3-2) and TRBJ2-1; D gene ambiguous. This CDR3 is 16 amino acids long. Germline V lookup: CDR1 LGHDT, CDR2 YNNKEL (reference sequence). V gave up 2 bases and J gave up 10 bases, with 21 bases separating them.

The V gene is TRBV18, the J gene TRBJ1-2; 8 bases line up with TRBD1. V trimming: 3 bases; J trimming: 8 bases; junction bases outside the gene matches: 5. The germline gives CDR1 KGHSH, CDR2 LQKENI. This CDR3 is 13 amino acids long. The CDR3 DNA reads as TGTGCCAGCTCACCGACAGGGGTTAAGGGCTACACCTTC. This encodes CASSPTGVKGYTF. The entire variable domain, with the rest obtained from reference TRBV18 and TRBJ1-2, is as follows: NAGVMQNPRHLVRRRGQEARLRCSPMKGHSHVYWYRQLPEEGLKFMVYLQKENIIDESGMPKERFSAEFPKEGPSILRIQQVVRGDSAAYFCASSPTGVKGYTFGSGTRLTVV.

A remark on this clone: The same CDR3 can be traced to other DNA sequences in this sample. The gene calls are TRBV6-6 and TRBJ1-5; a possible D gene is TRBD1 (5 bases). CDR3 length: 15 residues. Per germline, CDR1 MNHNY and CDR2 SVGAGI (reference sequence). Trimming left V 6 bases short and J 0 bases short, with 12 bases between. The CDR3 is CASSQGQYSNQPQHF. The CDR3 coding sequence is TGTGCCAGCAGCCAGGGTCAATATAGCAATCAGCCCCAGCATTTT.

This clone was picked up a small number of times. CDR3 in amino acids: CASSLGGVGGYTF. The CDR3 bases are TGTGCCAGCAGCTTAGGCGGGGTGGGAGGCTACACCTTC. The chain couples TRBV11-2 to TRBJ1-2; D is unresolved. Germline assignment: CDR1 SGHAT and CDR2 FQNNGV. The CDR3 length is 13 residues. The V gene lost 1 base and the J gene lost 8 bases, with 11 bases spanning the gap. The full variable domain, in which reference TRBV11-2 and TRBJ1-2 provide the parts outside the CDR3, is EAGVAQSPRYKIIEKRQSVAFWCNPISGHATLYWYQQILGQGPKLLIQFQNNGVVDDSQLPKDRFSAERLKGVDSTLKIQPAKLEDSAVYLCASSLGGVGGYTFGSGTRLTVV.

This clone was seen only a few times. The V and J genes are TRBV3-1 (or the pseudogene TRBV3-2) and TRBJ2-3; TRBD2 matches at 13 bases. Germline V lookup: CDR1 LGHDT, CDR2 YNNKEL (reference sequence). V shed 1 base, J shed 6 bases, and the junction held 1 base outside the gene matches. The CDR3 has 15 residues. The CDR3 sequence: CASSQAGLAGDTQYF. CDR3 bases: TGTGCCAGCAGCCAAGCGGGACTAGCGGGGGATACGCAGTATTTT.